Following are 7 T cell receptor beta chains from one sample sequenced in a study of cytomegalovirus exposure and HLA in healthy donors. 60 Vbeta and 13 Jbeta primers were used in PCR. Profiled with immunoSEQ multiplex PCR; TCRdb holds only in-frame clones, not every one. The sample consists of roughly 140,000 clones, roughly 82% of them appearing once. Sequencing was performed on PBMCs. These receptors were obtained from a male donor in good health and CMV-seronegative.

The chain combines TRBV2 with TRBJ1-2; TRBD1 matches 12 bases. Germline CDR1 and CDR2: SNHLY and FYNNEI. CDR3 length: 15 amino acids. V lost 6 bases to trimming and J lost 8 bases; unmatched junction nucleotides: 10. DNA of the CDR3: TGTGCCAGCAGAGCCGGGACAGGGGGCTTTTGGGGCTACACCTTC. This gives the protein CASRAGTGGFWGYTF.

The chain carries TRBV7-2 and TRBJ1-4; weak D call: TRBD1 (6 bases). From germline, CDR1 is SGHTA and CDR2 FQGNSA. The V end was cut by 6 bases, the J end by 5 bases, with 10 bases between. The CDR3 consists of 13 residues. For the CDR3, the DNA is TGTGCCAGCAGTCCCGACAGGAATGAAAAACTGTTTTTT. Residues: CASSPDRNEKLFF.

The chain recombines TRBV27 with TRBJ2-1, with 13 bases fitting TRBD2. V trimming: 5 bases; J trimming: 4 bases; junction bases outside the gene matches: 5. CDR1 and CDR2 from the germline V gene are MNHEY and SMNVEV (reference sequence). The CDR3 has 16 amino acids. The CDR3 sequence is CASSPGLAGEYNEQFF. For the CDR3, the DNA is TGTGCCAGCAGTCCCGGACTAGCGGGAGAATACAATGAGCAGTTCTTC.

The chain combines TRBV13 with TRBJ2-3; 9 bases line up with TRBD2. Losses at the gene ends were 5 bases for V and 0 bases for J; bases not matched to a gene: 9. This CDR3 contains 17 residues. CDR1 and CDR2 (germline): PRHDT, FYEKMQ (reference sequence). The CDR3 protein is CASSRTSDLSSTDTQYF. In DNA form, the CDR3 reads TGTGCCAGCAGCCGGACTAGCGACCTTTCTAGCACAGATACGCAGTATTTT.

The chain links TRBV28 to TRBJ1-5; D unresolved. Germline CDR1 reads MDHEN; CDR2 reads SYDVKM. This CDR3 has 15 amino acids. V was clipped by 3 bases and J by 3 bases, with 12 bases between them. CDR3 region: CASSLIAHNNQPQHF. The CDR3 DNA follows: TGTGCCAGCAGTTTGATTGCACATAACAATCAGCCCCAGCATTTT.

CDR3 coding DNA: TGTGCCAGCAGTGATCAGGGGGGCCGCACAGATACGCAGTATTTT. It specifies CASSDQGGRTDTQYF. The chain recombines TRBV2 with TRBJ2-3, with D possibly being TRBD1 (7 bases). V lost 3 bases and J lost 1, with 11 bases in between. Germline CDR1 reads SNHLY; CDR2 reads FYNNEI. The CDR3 is 15 amino acids. Supplemented by reference TRBV2 and TRBJ2-3, the full variable domain reads EPEVTQTPSHQVTQMGQEVILRCVPISNHLYFYWYRQILGQKVEFLVSFYNNEISEKSEIFDDQFSVERPDGSNFTLKIRSTKLEDSAMYFCASSDQGGRTDTQYFGPGTRLTVL.

This chain connects TRBV10-3 to TRBJ1-1; D may be TRBD1 (6 bases). The length of the CDR3 is 14 residues. The germline gives CDR1 ENHRY, CDR2 SYGVKD. Trimming took 0 bases from V and 5 from J, leaving 10 bases between them. The CDR3 is CAISESDSGTEAFF. The CDR3 DNA reads as TGTGCCATCAGTGAGTCGGACAGTGGAACTGAAGCTTTCTTT.